One and the same sample provided the 8 T cell receptor beta chains below, sequenced in a study of cytomegalovirus exposure and HLA in healthy donors. Profiled with immunoSEQ multiplex PCR; TCRdb holds only in-frame clones, not every one. The sample yields more than 140,000 clones, approximately 91% seen once. The sequenced sample consisted of PBMCs. These receptor sequences come from a woman aged 18-29 years in good health and CMV-seropositive.

The J gene is TRBJ2-3, the V gene TRBV11-2, with 10 bases fitting TRBD2. The germline V gene encodes CDR1 SGHAT and CDR2 FQNNGV. The CDR3 contains 15 residues. The V segment lost 5 bases and the J segment 3 bases; nucleotides outside the gene matches: 5. CDR3 region: CASSHTSGKTDTQYF. The CDR3 DNA reads as TGTGCCAGCAGCCATACTAGCGGGAAGACAGATACGCAGTATTTT.

This rearrangement joins TRBV19 to TRBJ1-4; possibly TRBD1 for D (5 bases). This CDR3 is built from 14 residues. From germline, CDR1 is LNHDA and CDR2 SQIVND (reference sequence). Trimming left V 3 bases short and J 13 bases short, with 18 bases between. DNA for the CDR3: TGTGCCAGTAGTATGGGGCAGGGTGGGAAAAGACTGTTTTTT. Its protein is CASSMGQGGKRLFF.

The V and J genes are TRBV29-1 and TRBJ2-2; 12 nucleotides match TRBD1. Germline-derived CDR1 and CDR2 are SQVTM and ANQGSEA. V dropped 6 bases and J dropped 6; count of bases not matched to a gene: 8. This CDR3 contains 15 residues. CDR3 nucleotides: TGCAGCGTCAGATCGCGGGACAGGGGGCCCGGGGAGCTGTTTTTT. Translation: CSVRSRDRGPGELFF.

This clone came up a few times. The V call is TRBV5-1, the J call TRBJ2-7; 10 bases are shared with TRBD2. The trim removed 4 bases at V and 2 bases at J, leaving 3 bases unmatched. There are 14 residues in the CDR3. Per germline, CDR1 SGHRS and CDR2 YFSETQ. CDR3 DNA sequence: TGCGCCAGCAGCCCTACTAGCGGGACCTACGAGCAGTACTTC. This sequence encodes CASSPTSGTYEQYF.

V and J are TRBV11-3 and TRBJ2-7, with TRBD2 matching 11 bases. Germline V gene lookup returns CDR1 SGHNT and CDR2 YENEEA. The CDR3 runs 15 residues. Trimming cost V 5 bases and J 4 bases; bases outside gene matches: 7. Here the CDR3 reads CASSTTSGVEYEQYF. CDR3 sequence (DNA): TGTGCCAGCAGCACGACTAGCGGGGTTGAGTACGAGCAGTACTTC.

The chain uses TRBV15 and TRBJ2-7; 7 nucleotides line up with TRBD1. This CDR3 contains 16 residues. With V trimmed by 0 bases and J by 4 bases, 9 bases remained unmatched. From germline, CDR1 is LNHNV and CDR2 YYDKDF (reference sequence). CDR3 in DNA: TGTGCCACCAGCAGAGAAACCGGGACAGCAGAGTACGAGCAGTACTTC. It translates to CATSRETGTAEYEQYF.

For the CDR3, the DNA is TGTGCCAGCAGCCAGGGGGGCAGGGCCAGCTCTGGGGCCAACGTCCTGACTTTC. Translated: CASSQGGRASSGANVLTF. The rearrangement uses TRBV7-6 and TRBJ2-6; perhaps TRBD1 as D (7 bases). The CDR3 consists of 18 residues. Between the trimmed V and J ends, which lost 5 bases and 0 bases, there was a span of 17 bases. CDR1 and CDR2 from the germline V gene are SGHVS and FNYEAQ.

The V gene is TRBV18, the J gene TRBJ2-7, with 7 bases that match TRBD2. The germline V gene encodes CDR1 KGHSH and CDR2 LQKENI. Unmatched junction bases numbered 6, after V lost 2 bases and J lost 2 bases. The CDR3 runs to 15 residues. The CDR3 spells CASSPGERGTYEQYF. The CDR3 coding sequence is TGTGCCAGCTCACCAGGGGAGCGGGGTACCTACGAGCAGTACTTC. The full variable domain, rest sourced from reference TRBV18 and TRBJ2-7, is NAGVMQNPRHLVRRRGQEARLRCSPMKGHSHVYWYRQLPEEGLKFMVYLQKENIIDESGMPKERFSAEFPKEGPSILRIQQVVRGDSAAYFCASSPGERGTYEQYFGPGTRLTVT.